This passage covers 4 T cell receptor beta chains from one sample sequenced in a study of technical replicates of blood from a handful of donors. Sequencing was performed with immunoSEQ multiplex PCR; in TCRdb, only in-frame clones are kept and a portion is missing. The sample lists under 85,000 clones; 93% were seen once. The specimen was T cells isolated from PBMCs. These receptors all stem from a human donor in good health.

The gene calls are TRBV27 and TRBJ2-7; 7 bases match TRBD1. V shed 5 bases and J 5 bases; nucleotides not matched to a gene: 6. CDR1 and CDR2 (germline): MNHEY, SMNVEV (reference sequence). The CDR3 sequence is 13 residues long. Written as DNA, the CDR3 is TGTGCCAGCAGTACACCGCAGGGGGACGAGCAGTACTTC. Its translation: CASSTPQGDEQYF.

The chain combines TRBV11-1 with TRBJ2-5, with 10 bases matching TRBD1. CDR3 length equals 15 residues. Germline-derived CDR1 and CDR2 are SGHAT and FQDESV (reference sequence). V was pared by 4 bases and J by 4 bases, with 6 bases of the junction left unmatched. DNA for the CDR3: TGTGCCAGCAGCTCATCGACAGGGGGCGCAGAGACCCAGTACTTC. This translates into CASSSSTGGAETQYF.

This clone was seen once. The CDR3 is CASSLLEGGGPQHF. Written as DNA, the CDR3 is TGTGCCAGCAGCTTGCTGGAGGGCGGGGGGCCCCAGCATTTT. V is TRBV5-5 and J is TRBJ1-5; TRBD1 might be the D (5 bases). The CDR3 runs 14 residues. The V and J ends lost 1 base and 9 bases respectively, with 14 bases between them. Germline V lookup: CDR1 SGHKS, CDR2 YYEKEE (reference sequence).

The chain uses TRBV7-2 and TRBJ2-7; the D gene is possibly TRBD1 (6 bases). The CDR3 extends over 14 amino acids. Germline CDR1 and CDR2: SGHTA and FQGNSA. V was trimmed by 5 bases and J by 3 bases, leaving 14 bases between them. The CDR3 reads CASSPPGQLYEQYF. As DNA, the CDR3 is TGTGCCAGCAGCCCACCGGGACAACTCTACGAGCAGTACTTC.